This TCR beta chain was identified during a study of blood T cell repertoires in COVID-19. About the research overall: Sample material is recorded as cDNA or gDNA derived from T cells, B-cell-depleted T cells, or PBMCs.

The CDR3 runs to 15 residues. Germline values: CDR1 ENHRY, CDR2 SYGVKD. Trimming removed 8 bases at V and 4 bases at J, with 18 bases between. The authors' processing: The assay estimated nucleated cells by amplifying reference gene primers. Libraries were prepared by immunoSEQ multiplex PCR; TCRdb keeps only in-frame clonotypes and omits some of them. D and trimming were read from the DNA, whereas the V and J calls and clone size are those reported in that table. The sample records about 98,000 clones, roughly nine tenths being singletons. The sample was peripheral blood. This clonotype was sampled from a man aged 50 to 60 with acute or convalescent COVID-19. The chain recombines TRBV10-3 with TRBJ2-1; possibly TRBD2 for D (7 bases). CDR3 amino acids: CAIGAGAEGYNEQFF. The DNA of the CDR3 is TGTGCCATCGGGGCGGGGGCAGAGGGTTACAATGAGCAGTTCTTC.